This entry lists 24 T cell receptor beta chains sequenced from one sample in a study of blood T cell repertoires in COVID-19. Libraries were prepared by immunoSEQ multiplex PCR; TCRdb keeps only in-frame clonotypes and omits some of them. The profile shows 90,000 to 120,000 clones, about 91% of them singletons. The specimen sequenced was peripheral blood. The receptors derive from a middle-aged man with active or convalescent COVID-19.

The V call is TRBV7-2, the J call TRBJ1-1; the D is unclear. CDR1 is SGHTA and CDR2 is FQGNSA in the germline V gene. Trimming shortened V by 4 bases and J by 8 bases, and 8 bases separated the two germline ends. CDR3 length equals 11 residues. CDR3 loop: CASSSIGEAFF. CDR3 sequence (DNA): TGTGCCAGCAGCTCCATCGGGGAAGCTTTCTTT.

This chain joins TRBV28 and TRBJ1-4, with a tentative D call TRBD1 (6 bases). The V gene lost 5 bases and the J gene lost 6 bases, with 16 bases spanning the gap. CDR3 length: 15 amino acids. Germline CDR1 and CDR2: MDHEN and SYDVKM. The CDR3: CASSPTGRRYEKLFF. As DNA, the CDR3 is TGTGCCAGCAGTCCGACAGGACGGAGATATGAAAAACTGTTTTTT.

The chain uses TRBV29-1 and TRBJ2-3; 11 bases agree with TRBD1. Germline assignment: CDR1 SQVTM and CDR2 ANQGSEA. The trim removed 3 bases at V and 2 bases at J, leaving 16 bases unmatched. The CDR3 totals 19 residues. The CDR3 protein is CSVEYPPGDRGTYTDTQYF. The CDR3 coding sequence is TGCAGCGTTGAGTACCCCCCGGGGGACAGGGGGACTTACACAGATACGCAGTATTTT.

The chain carries TRBV5-4 and TRBJ2-3; maybe TRBD2 (5 bases). CDR3 length: 16 residues. V shed 4 bases and J shed 2 bases, with 17 bases lying between them. CDR1 SGHNT and CDR2 YYREEE come from the germline V gene (reference sequence). CDR3 sequence reads: CASSHPGRQLTDTQYF. CDR3 DNA: TGTGCCAGCAGCCATCCGGGGAGACAACTCACAGATACGCAGTATTTT.

The J gene is TRBJ1-1, the V gene TRBV12-5; possibly TRBD1 for D (5 bases). CDR1 and CDR2 from the germline V gene are LGHNT and FRNRAP. The V end lost 6 bases, the J end lost 5 bases, and 13 bases lay between the germline ends. CDR3 length equals 13 residues. The CDR3 loop reads CASGQESGTEAFF. In DNA form, the CDR3 reads TGTGCTAGTGGACAGGAGAGCGGGACTGAAGCTTTCTTT.

This clone appeared once. The chain joins TRBV19 to TRBJ2-5; 11 nucleotides align to TRBD2. The germline V gene has CDR1 LNHDA and CDR2 SQIVND (reference sequence). The CDR3 loop spans 15 amino acids. The V and J ends lost 1 base and 5 bases, in that order; junction bases with no gene match: 3. The DNA of the CDR3 is TGTGCCAGTAGTATAGGGCTAGCGGGAGGTGAGACCCAGTACTTC. Residues: CASSIGLAGGETQYF.

The rearrangement uses TRBV7-9 and TRBJ2-1, with 8 bases lining up with TRBD2. From germline, CDR1 is SEHNR and CDR2 FQNEAQ (reference sequence). CDR3 length: 14 residues. The J segment lost 9 bases and the V segment lost 1 base, leaving 5 bases of the junction unmatched. This CDR3 is CASSLGAGASEQFF. The CDR3 DNA reads TGTGCCAGCAGCTTAGGAGCGGGAGCTAGTGAGCAGTTCTTC.

CDR3 region: CASSSQTGPNEQFF. The CDR3 coding sequence is TGTGCCAGCAGCTCCCAGACAGGGCCCAATGAGCAGTTCTTC. The chain carries TRBV7-2 and TRBJ2-1, with 7 positions matching TRBD1. Germline-derived CDR1 and CDR2 are SGHTA and FQGNSA. There are 14 residues in the CDR3. V lost 4 bases to trimming and J lost 6 bases; unmatched junction nucleotides: 6.

The chain joins TRBV14 to TRBJ2-3, with 7 bases aligning to TRBD2. The ends lost 5 bases at V and 6 bases at J; junction bases unmatched: 5. This CDR3 has 13 residues. Germline loops: CDR1 SGHDN, CDR2 FVKESK. The CDR3, as DNA: TGTGCCAGCAGCGGGAGCGGGACGGATACGCAGTATTTT. Its protein product is CASSGSGTDTQYF.

The V gene is TRBV27, the J gene TRBJ1-2; D is possibly TRBD1 (6 bases). Germline assignment: CDR1 MNHEY and CDR2 SMNVEV (reference sequence). Between the trimmed V and J ends, which lost 5 bases and 0 bases, there was a span of 10 bases. CDR3 length: 14 amino acids. Written as DNA, the CDR3 is TGTGCCAGCAGTCCCTGGACAGCTAACTATGGCTACACCTTC. Translating gives CASSPWTANYGYTF.

V is TRBV7-6 and J is TRBJ1-2; 7 nucleotides agree with TRBD1. V shed 1 base, J shed 6 bases, and the junction held 2 bases outside the gene matches. The CDR3 runs to 13 residues. Per the germline V gene, CDR1 is SGHVS and CDR2 is FNYEAQ. CDR3 nucleotide sequence: TGTGCCAGCAGCTTAGGGCAGGGGGATGGCTACACCTTC. The encoded protein is CASSLGQGDGYTF.

The rearrangement joins TRBV28 to TRBJ2-5, with TRBD2 identical over 8 bases. CDR3 length equals 13 residues. CDR1 is MDHEN, CDR2 SYDVKM, per germline. The V and J ends lost 6 bases and 2 bases, in that order; junction bases with no gene match: 2. This CDR3 is CASSGLAQETQYF. The CDR3 DNA is TGTGCCAGCAGCGGACTAGCTCAAGAGACCCAGTACTTC.

The chain combines TRBV28 with TRBJ2-1, with 10 nucleotides matching TRBD2. There are 16 residues in the CDR3. The germline V gene has CDR1 MDHEN and CDR2 SYDVKM. V lost 6 bases and J lost 0; bases outside the gene matches: 5. CDR3 loop: CASSSPSGSSYNEQFF. The CDR3 nucleotides are TGTGCCAGCAGCTCACCTAGCGGGAGCTCCTACAATGAGCAGTTCTTC.

This clone showed up just once. CDR3 coding DNA: TGTGCCAGCAGGACAGGGGTCCACGAGCAGTACTTC. Its translation: CASRTGVHEQYF. The J gene is TRBJ2-7, the V gene TRBV6-5; 8 bases align to TRBD1. Germline lookup yields CDR1 MNHEY and CDR2 SVGAGI. This CDR3 contains 12 residues. The ends lost 6 bases at V and 5 bases at J; junction bases unmatched: 3.

V is TRBV5-1 and J is TRBJ2-1; TRBD2 might be the D (6 bases). CDR3 length: 16 residues. Looked up from germline, CDR1 is SGHRS and CDR2 is YFSETQ. Trimming shortened V by 2 bases and J by 0 bases, and 12 bases separated the two germline ends. DNA of the CDR3: TGCGCCAGCAGCTTCGTGGAGGGTCTCTCCTACAATGAGCAGTTCTTC. As protein: CASSFVEGLSYNEQFF.

The V and J genes are TRBV5-1 and TRBJ2-3, with 11 bases fitting TRBD2. V was clipped by 0 bases and J by 4 bases; unmatched bases: 4. This CDR3 region has 16 residues. Germline assignment: CDR1 SGHRS and CDR2 YFSETQ. The CDR3 spells CASSLELAGVPDTQYF. DNA of the CDR3: TGCGCCAGCAGCTTGGAACTAGCGGGAGTGCCAGATACGCAGTATTTT.

The genes are TRBV28 and TRBJ2-7; 8 nucleotides agree with TRBD1. The CDR3 spans 13 residues. V dropped 1 base and J dropped 6; count of bases not matched to a gene: 2. CDR1 and CDR2 (germline): MDHEN, SYDVKM. In DNA, the CDR3 is TGTGCCAGCAGTTTATACAGGGGGTTCGAGCAGTACTTC. This gives the protein CASSLYRGFEQYF.

The chain employs TRBV6-5 and TRBJ2-1; the match to TRBD2 covers 14 bases. CDR1 is MNHEY and CDR2 is SVGAGI in the germline V gene. Trimming at V came to 6 bases and at J to 7 bases, leaving 5 bases not matched to a gene. This CDR3 spans 15 amino acids. The CDR3 here is CASRVRTSGRNEQFF. In nucleotides, the CDR3 is TGTGCCAGCAGGGTCCGGACTAGCGGGAGGAATGAGCAGTTCTTC.

The chain employs TRBV19 and TRBJ1-1; 10 bases fit TRBD1. This CDR3 comprises 13 residues. With V trimmed by 6 bases and J by 10 bases, 8 bases remained unmatched. CDR1 LNHDA and CDR2 SQIVND come from the germline V gene (reference sequence). CDR3 in amino acids: CASSTTGGGLAFF. The CDR3 DNA reads TGTGCCAGTAGCACGACAGGGGGCGGTTTAGCTTTCTTT.

The chain uses TRBV28 and TRBJ1-1; TRBD1 matches at 11 bases. The V gene's germline CDR1 is MDHEN and CDR2 SYDVKM. After removal of 4 bases from V and 5 bases from J, the junction contained 12 bases not matched to a gene. CDR3 length: 17 residues. DNA for the CDR3: TGTGCCAGCAGTTCCCTCGGGGGGACAGGGGGAAATACTGAAGCTTTCTTT. The encoded protein is CASSSLGGTGGNTEAFF.

The CDR3 nucleotides are TGTGCCAGCAGCTTGGAAGGGGGAATTCTAGGCACAGATACGCAGTATTTT. This sequence encodes CASSLEGGILGTDTQYF. This chain uses TRBV5-8 with TRBJ2-3, with a weak D call TRBD1 (6 bases). V shed 0 bases and J shed 1 base, with 15 bases lying between them. The CDR3 is made up of 17 amino acids. Germline V gene sequence: CDR1 SGHTS, CDR2 YDEGEE.

The chain joins TRBV10-3 to TRBJ1-2, with unresolved D. This CDR3 contains 14 residues. CDR1 and CDR2 from the germline V gene are ENHRY and SYGVKD. Trimming took 3 bases from V and 2 from J, leaving 10 bases between them. This CDR3 reads CAISDPAGNYGYTF. DNA of the CDR3: TGTGCCATCAGTGACCCCGCCGGGAACTATGGCTACACCTTC.

V gene TRBV28 combines with J gene TRBJ2-1, with 7 bases fitting TRBD1. Per the germline V gene, CDR1 is MDHEN and CDR2 is SYDVKM. Trimming at V came to 6 bases and at J to 0 bases, leaving 5 bases not matched to a gene. There are 15 residues in the CDR3. CDR3 in DNA: TGTGCCAGCAGCCAGGACAGGAGCTCCTACAATGAGCAGTTCTTC. Translation: CASSQDRSSYNEQFF.

This clone came up once. This chain connects TRBV4-1 to TRBJ1-2; TRBD1 matches 8 bases. The CDR3 covers 17 residues. V shed 1 base, J shed 7 bases, and the junction held 14 bases outside the gene matches. Germline V lookup: CDR1 MGHRA, CDR2 YSYEKL. CDR3: CASSQAQGGSTYSGYTF. The CDR3 DNA sequence: TGCGCCAGCAGCCAAGCACAGGGGGGAAGTACCTACTCTGGCTACACCTTC.